This TCR beta chain was observed in a study of CD8 T cells in ankylosing spondylitis. Study outcomes and limitations: A TCR beta motif made of roughly eight highly homologous variants seemed typical of ankylosing spondylitis blood.

V dropped 0 bases and J dropped 5; count of bases not matched to a gene: 3. Germline loops: CDR1 SGHRS, CDR2 YFSETQ. This CDR3 spans 14 amino acids. This clonotype was observed a few times. Its specificity is not known. TCRdb redid the calling of the 5' RACE reads with MiXCR, one entry per CDR3 protein. The table shows around 490,000 distinct CDR3 sequences, with roughly 5.3% occurring only once. This clonotype was obtained from a male donor with ankylosing spondylitis. The chain couples TRBV5-1 to TRBJ2-5; 8 positions match TRBD1. The sample consisted of blood, either unsorted or a sorted T cell fraction (not recorded which). CDR3 bases: TGCGCCAGCAGCTTGGCGGGACAGGTGGAGACCCAGTACTTC. As protein: CASSLAGQVETQYF.